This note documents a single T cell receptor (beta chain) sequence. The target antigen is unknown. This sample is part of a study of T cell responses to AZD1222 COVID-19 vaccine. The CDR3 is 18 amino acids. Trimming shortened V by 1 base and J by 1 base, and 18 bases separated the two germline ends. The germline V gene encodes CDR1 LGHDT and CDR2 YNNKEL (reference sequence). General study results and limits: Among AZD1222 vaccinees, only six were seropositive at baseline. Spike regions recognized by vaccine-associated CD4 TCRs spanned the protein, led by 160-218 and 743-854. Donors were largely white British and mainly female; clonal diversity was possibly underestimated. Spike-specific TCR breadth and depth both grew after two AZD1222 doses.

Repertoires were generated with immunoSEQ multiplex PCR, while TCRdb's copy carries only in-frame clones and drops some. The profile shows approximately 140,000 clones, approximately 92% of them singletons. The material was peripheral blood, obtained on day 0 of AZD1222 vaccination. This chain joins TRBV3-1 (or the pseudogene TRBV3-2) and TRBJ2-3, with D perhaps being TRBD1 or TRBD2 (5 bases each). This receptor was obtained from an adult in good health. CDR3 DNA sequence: TGTGCCAGCAGCCAAGTGCCGATAAGGGGACGGTGCACAGATACGCAGTATTTT. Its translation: CASSQVPIRGRCTDTQYF.